The T cell receptor (beta chain) described here comes from a study of cytomegalovirus exposure and HLA in healthy donors. Notes on the study in general: While the bulk of TCR sequences proved rare, some public TCRs turned up in many donors. In all likelihood, a cluster of highly shared sequence variants was a sequencing artifact. In an earlier analysis, about 87% or about 30%: the productive usage of most TCR beta V segments.

Comments on this clone: What it binds is unknown.

This PCR relied on a set of 60 Vbeta primers and 13 Jbeta primers. Produced via immunoSEQ multiplex PCR; TCRdb's table is partial and in-frame only. The table includes about 160,000 clones, 65% to 80% detected once. This CDR3 region has 15 residues. The V end was cut by 4 bases, the J end by 8 bases, with 19 bases between. Per germline, CDR1 SGHNT and CDR2 YYREEE (reference sequence). At sampling all donors were nominally healthy, likely with unrecorded immune exposures. This clonotype originated in a female donor in good health and CMV-seronegative. Sequences were obtained from PBMCs. The genes are TRBV5-4 and TRBJ2-1; D is perhaps TRBD2 (6 bases). CDR3 DNA sequence: TGTGCCAGCAGCACTGCTATCCGGGAGTGGGATGAGCAGTTCTTC. This translates into CASSTAIREWDEQFF.